This T cell receptor (beta chain) was captured in a study of OX40 agonist ivuxolimab in advanced cancers. Study-wide results and caveats: Fewer expanded clones were found on average in CD4+ than in CD8+ T cells.

The timepoints at which blood was sampled were baseline, cycle 4 day 1, and cycle 7 day 1. TCRdb keeps only in-frame clones here, not all; method: immunoSEQ multiplex PCR. The table records roughly 60,000 clones, approximately 84% of them present only once. The germline V gene has CDR1 SNHLY and CDR2 FYNNEI. V was shortened by 7 bases and J by 5 bases, with 8 bases between the two germline ends. This CDR3 has 11 residues. Regarding this clone: Its target is not known.

The source is an adult with an advanced solid tumor such as melanoma, head and neck, liver or kidney cancer. V and J are TRBV2 and TRBJ1-2; D uncertain. This material consisted of CD4+ or CD8+ T cells sorted from blood, taken in a trial of the OX40 agonist ivuxolimab. The DNA for the CDR3 is TGTGCCAGCATCCTACGGTATGGCTACACCTTC. It translates to CASILRYGYTF.